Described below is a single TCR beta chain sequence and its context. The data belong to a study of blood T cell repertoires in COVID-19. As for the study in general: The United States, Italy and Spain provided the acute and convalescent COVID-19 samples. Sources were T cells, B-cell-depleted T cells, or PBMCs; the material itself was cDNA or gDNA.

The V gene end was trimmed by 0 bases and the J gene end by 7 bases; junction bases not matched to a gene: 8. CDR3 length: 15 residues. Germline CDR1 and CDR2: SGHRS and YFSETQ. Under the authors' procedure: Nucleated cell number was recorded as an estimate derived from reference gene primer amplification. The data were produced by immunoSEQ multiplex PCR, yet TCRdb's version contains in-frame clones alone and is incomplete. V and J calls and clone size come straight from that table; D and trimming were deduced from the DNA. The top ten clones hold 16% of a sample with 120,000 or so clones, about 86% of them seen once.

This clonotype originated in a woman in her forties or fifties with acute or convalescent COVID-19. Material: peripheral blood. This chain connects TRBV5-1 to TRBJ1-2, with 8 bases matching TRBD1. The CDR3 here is CASSLERTGSTGYTF. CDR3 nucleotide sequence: TGCGCCAGCAGCTTGGAACGGACAGGGAGTACTGGCTACACCTTC.